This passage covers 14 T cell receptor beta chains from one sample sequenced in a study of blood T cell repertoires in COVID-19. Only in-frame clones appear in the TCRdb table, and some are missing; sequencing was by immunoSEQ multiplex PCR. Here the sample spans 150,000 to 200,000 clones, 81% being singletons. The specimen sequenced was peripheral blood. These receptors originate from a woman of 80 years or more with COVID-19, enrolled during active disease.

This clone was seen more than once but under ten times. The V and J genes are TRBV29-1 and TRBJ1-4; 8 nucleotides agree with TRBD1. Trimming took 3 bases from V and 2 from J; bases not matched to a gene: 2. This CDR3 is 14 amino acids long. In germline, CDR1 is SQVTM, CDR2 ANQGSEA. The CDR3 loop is CSVDRTGTNEKLFF. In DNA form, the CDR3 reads TGCAGCGTTGACCGGACAGGGACTAATGAAAAACTGTTTTTT.

The CDR3 protein is CASSAYRVGSGELFF. The CDR3 bases are TGTGCCAGTAGTGCCTACAGGGTCGGGTCCGGGGAGCTGTTTTTT. The V gene is TRBV19, the J gene TRBJ2-2; maybe TRBD1 (6 bases). Deletions cut 5 bases from V and 6 bases from J, with 16 bases between. This CDR3 is built from 15 residues. Germline-derived CDR1 and CDR2 are LNHDA and SQIVND (reference sequence).

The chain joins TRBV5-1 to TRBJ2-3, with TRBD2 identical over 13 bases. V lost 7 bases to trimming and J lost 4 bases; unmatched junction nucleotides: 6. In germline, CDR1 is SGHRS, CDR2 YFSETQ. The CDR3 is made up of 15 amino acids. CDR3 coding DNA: TGCGCCAGCGCCCGGACTAGCGGGGGATCAGATACGCAGTATTTT. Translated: CASARTSGGSDTQYF. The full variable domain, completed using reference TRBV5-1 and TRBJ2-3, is KAGVTQTPRYLIKTRGQQVTLSCSPISGHRSVSWYQQTPGQGLQFLFEYFSETQRNKGNFPGRFSGRQFSNSRSEMNVSTLELGDSALYLCASARTSGGSDTQYFGPGTRLTVL.

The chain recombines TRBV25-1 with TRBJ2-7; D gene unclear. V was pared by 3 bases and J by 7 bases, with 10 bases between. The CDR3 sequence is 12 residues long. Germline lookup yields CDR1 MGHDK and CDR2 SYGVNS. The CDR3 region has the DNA TGTGCCAGCAGTGAGTCCATCACAGAGCAGTACTTC. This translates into CASSESITEQYF.

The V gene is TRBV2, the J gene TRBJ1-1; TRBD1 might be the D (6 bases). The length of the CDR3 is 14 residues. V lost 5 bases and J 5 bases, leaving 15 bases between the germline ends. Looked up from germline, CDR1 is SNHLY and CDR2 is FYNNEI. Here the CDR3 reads CASSTARGGTEAFF. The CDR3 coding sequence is TGTGCCAGCAGTACTGCCAGGGGTGGGACTGAAGCTTTCTTT.

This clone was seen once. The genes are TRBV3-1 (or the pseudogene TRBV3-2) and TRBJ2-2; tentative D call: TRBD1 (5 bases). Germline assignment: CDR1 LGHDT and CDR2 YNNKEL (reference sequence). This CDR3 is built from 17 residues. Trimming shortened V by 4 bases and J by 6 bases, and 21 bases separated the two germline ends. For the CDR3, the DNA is TGTGCCAGCAGCCCACCCCCGTTCCGGACACGGCCCGGGGAGCTGTTTTTT. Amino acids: CASSPPPFRTRPGELFF.

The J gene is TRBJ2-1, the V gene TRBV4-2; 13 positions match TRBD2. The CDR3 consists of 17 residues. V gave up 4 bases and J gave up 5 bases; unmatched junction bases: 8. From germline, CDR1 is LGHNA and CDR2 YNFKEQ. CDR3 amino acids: CASSRTLAGGPHNEQFF. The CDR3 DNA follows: TGTGCCAGCAGCCGCACACTAGCGGGGGGGCCCCACAATGAGCAGTTCTTC.

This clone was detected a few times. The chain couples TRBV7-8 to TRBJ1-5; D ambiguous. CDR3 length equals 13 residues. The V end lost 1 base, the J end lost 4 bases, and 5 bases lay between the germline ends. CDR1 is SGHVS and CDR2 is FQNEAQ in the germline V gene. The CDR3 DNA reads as TGTGCCAGCAGCTTAGTCCAGAATCAGCCCCAGCATTTT. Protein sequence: CASSLVQNQPQHF.

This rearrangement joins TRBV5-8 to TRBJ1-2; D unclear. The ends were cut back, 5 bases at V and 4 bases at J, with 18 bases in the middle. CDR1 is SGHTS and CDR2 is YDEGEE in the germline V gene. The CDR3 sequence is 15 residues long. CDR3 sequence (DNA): TGTGCCAGCAGTCATGCCTGGAGGTCCGGCTATGGCTACACCTTC. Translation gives CASSHAWRSGYGYTF.

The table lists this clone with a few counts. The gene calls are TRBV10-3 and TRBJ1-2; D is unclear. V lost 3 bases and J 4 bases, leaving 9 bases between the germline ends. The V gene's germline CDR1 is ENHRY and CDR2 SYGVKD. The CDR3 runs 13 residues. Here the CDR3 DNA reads TGTGCCATCAGTGATGAGAAATTCTATGGCTACACCTTC. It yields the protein CAISDEKFYGYTF.

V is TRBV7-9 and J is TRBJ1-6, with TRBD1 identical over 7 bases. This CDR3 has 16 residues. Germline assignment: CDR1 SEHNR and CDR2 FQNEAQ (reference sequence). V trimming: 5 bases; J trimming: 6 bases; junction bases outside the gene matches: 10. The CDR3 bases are TGTGCCAGCAGCCGGGACAGATCTTCCAGTAATTCACCCCTCCACTTT. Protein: CASSRDRSSSNSPLHF.

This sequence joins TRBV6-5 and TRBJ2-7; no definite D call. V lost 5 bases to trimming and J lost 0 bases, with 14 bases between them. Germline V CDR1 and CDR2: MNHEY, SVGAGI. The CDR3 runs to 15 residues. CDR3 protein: CASSQLSVSSYEQYF. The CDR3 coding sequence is TGTGCCAGCAGTCAATTGTCGGTAAGCTCCTACGAGCAGTACTTC.

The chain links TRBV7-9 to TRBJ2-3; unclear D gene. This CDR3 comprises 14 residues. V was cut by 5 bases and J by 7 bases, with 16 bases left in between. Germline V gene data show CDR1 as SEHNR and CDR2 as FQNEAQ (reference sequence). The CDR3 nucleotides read TGTGCCAGCAGCCGCAACCTCCAGGAATATACGCAGTATTTT. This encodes CASSRNLQEYTQYF.

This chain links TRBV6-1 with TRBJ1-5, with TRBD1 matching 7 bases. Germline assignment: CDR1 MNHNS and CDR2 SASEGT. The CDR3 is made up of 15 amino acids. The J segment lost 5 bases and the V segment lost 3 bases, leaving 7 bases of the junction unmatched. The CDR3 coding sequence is TGTGCCAGCAGTGAGTTCGGAGGGGGCGATCAGCCCCAGCATTTT. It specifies CASSEFGGGDQPQHF.